This TCR beta chain originates from a study of cytomegalovirus exposure and HLA in healthy donors. PCR employed 60 Vbeta and 13 Jbeta primers. The protocol was immunoSEQ multiplex PCR, while the TCRdb copy is restricted to in-frame clones and leaves out a portion. The table records 150,000 to 200,000 clones, 82% of them present only once. The material sequenced was PBMCs. The TCR was taken from a male donor in good health and CMV-seronegative.

In DNA form, the CDR3 reads TGTGCCACCAGCAGGGGCGGGGGCGAGTACAATGAGCAGTTCTTC. It specifies CATSRGGGEYNEQFF. V is TRBV15 and J is TRBJ2-1; D perhaps matches TRBD2 (7 bases). The CDR3 has 15 residues. Trimming cost V 3 bases and J 4 bases, with 13 bases left between them. Per the germline V gene, CDR1 is LNHNV and CDR2 is YYDKDF (reference sequence).